This TCR beta chain was sequenced during a study of cytomegalovirus exposure and HLA in healthy donors. Study observations and caveats: Some V segments, TRBV6-2 and TRBV6-3 among them, were indistinguishable and were therefore excluded.

V dropped 6 bases and J dropped 1 base, with 13 bases sitting between them. The CDR3 contains 16 residues. Germline loops: CDR1 SNHLY, CDR2 FYNNEI. It was with 60 Vbeta and 13 Jbeta primers that the PCR ran. The protocol was immunoSEQ multiplex PCR, while the TCRdb copy is restricted to in-frame clones and leaves out a portion. The repertoire holds around 150,000 clones, with roughly 80% as singletons. The table lists this clone with a count of one. The antigen remains unidentified. This chain uses TRBV2 with TRBJ1-6; maybe TRBD1 (5 bases). The TCR sequence derives from a man between 18 and 29 years old in good health and CMV-seropositive. Sample: PBMCs. The CDR3 region is CASSAQGPSYNSPLHF. The CDR3, as DNA: TGTGCCAGCAGCGCCCAGGGTCCATCCTATAATTCACCCCTCCACTTT.